This record covers a single TCR beta chain. The antigen is undetermined. The data derive from a study of graft-versus-host responses after intestinal transplantation. For the study at large: Recipients had multivisceral, liver-intestinal, or isolated intestinal transplants. The whole recipient group had anti-thymocyte globulin induction followed by tacrolimus and steroids for roughly three years.

The CDR3 consists of 11 residues. Germline values: CDR1 SEHNR, CDR2 FQNEAQ (reference sequence). V was cut by 3 bases and J by 8 bases, with 7 bases left in between. Clones were sequenced by immunoSEQ multiplex PCR, and TCRdb holds only the in-frame ones, with some missing. This table has over 55,000 clones, about 87% appearing once. This receptor was obtained from a human donor who was the organ donor for an intestinal transplant. The source was unstimulated CD4+ T cells sorted from spleen or lymph node cells, collected before transplant. The gene calls are TRBV7-9 and TRBJ1-2; D gene uncertain. The CDR3: CASSLTEGYTF. CDR3 nucleotides: TGTGCCAGCAGCTTGACTGAAGGCTACACCTTC.